This TCR beta chain was identified in a study of T cell changes during pregnancy in multiple sclerosis. Trimming took 5 bases from V and 3 from J; bases not matched to a gene: 3. This CDR3 has 15 residues. Germline CDR1 reads SGHAT; CDR2 reads FQDESV (reference sequence). Produced via immunoSEQ multiplex PCR; TCRdb's table is partial and in-frame only. Here the sample spans about 45,000 clones, about 96% being singletons. The V call is TRBV11-1, the J call TRBJ2-1; the match to TRBD2 covers 11 bases. The sequencing used peripheral blood, collected in the second trimester of pregnancy. The sequence came from a female donor with multiple sclerosis, enrolled in a pregnancy study. CDR3 loop: CASSQLAGDYNEQFF. The CDR3 nucleotides read TGTGCCAGCAGCCAACTAGCGGGAGACTACAATGAGCAGTTCTTC.